This is a list of T cell receptor beta chains from one sample in a study of shared clonotypes between healthy human individuals. The assay was immunoSEQ multiplex PCR, and TCRdb's table has in-frame clones only and misses some. Altogether about a million clones are present, about 72% being singletons, with the ten largest covering about 0.89%. Sequenced input: memory CD4+ T cells from PBMCs. The receptor source for this set is a young man in good health. Some clones in this sample may be carry-over from other donors' samples. CDR3s include the opening cysteine and the closing phenylalanine or tryptophan. D genes are given only for firm matches. Rows may omit the clone size; those that give it use once, few, many or a size class.

d_gene | j_gene | v_gene | abundance | CDR3nt | CDR3aa
NA | TRBJ2-3 | TRBV9 | NA | TGTGCCAGCAGCGTAGTCCCCCAGGGTCAGTCAGATACGCAGTATTTT | CASSVVPQGQSDTQYF
NA | TRBJ1-4 | TRBV6-5 | once | TGTGCCAGCACCCTAGACTTTAATGAAAAACTGTTTTTT | CASTLDFNEKLFF
NA | TRBJ1-1 | TRBV12-2 | NA | TGTGCAAGTCGCCGACTGGGGGACACTGAAGCTTTCTTT | CASRRLGDTEAFF
NA | TRBJ1-5 | TRBV6-5 | NA | TGTGCCAGCACCCCGGGGCAGGCGTCCAATCAGCCCCAGCATTTT | CASTPGQASNQPQHF
NA | TRBJ1-1 | TRBV2 | once | TGTGCCAGTGGATACGGGAGCCAAGTCACTGAAGCTTTCTTT | CASGYGSQVTEAFF
NA | TRBJ2-5 | TRBV18 | NA | TGTGCCAGCTCACCACTAGTCAGCGACCAGAGGACCCAGTACTTC | CASSPLVSDQRTQYF
TRBD2 | TRBJ2-1 | TRBV27 | NA | TGTGCCAGCAGTTCTCCTCGACTAGCTCTTTTAAATGAGCAGTTCTTC | CASSSPRLALLNEQFF
NA | TRBJ2-1 | TRBV9 | NA | TGTGCCAGCAGCGTAGTCGCAGGTAGTATCGATGAGCAGTTCTTC | CASSVVAGSIDEQFF
NA | TRBJ2-2 | TRBV27 | NA | TGTGCCAGCAGTTCCATCCCCGATGCCGGGGCCGGGGAGCTGTTTTTT | CASSSIPDAGAGELFF
NA | TRBJ1-5 | TRBV7-3 | few | TGTGCCAGCACCGCGAAAAACCATCAGCCCCAGCATTTT | CASTAKNHQPQHF
NA | TRBJ2-1 | TRBV7-3 | NA | TGTGCCAGCAGCTTCGGGGCGGGTCAGTACAATGAGCAGTTCTTC | CASSFGAGQYNEQFF
NA | TRBJ1-4 | TRBV4-2 | NA | TGTGCCAGCAGCCAAGCAACCGCCGGTGAAAAACTGTTTTTT | CASSQATAGEKLFF
NA | TRBJ2-1 | TRBV30 | NA | TGTGCCTGGAGTGTAGGGGGGAGCTCCTACAATGAGCAGTTCTTC | CAWSVGGSSYNEQFF
NA | TRBJ1-1 | TRBV5-4 | NA | TGTGCCAGCAGCCCCAACCCAAGCCGGGGGAACACTGAAGCTTTCTTT | CASSPNPSRGNTEAFF
NA | TRBJ1-2 | TRBV2 | few | TGTGCCAGCAGTGTTAACTATGGCTACACCTTC | CASSVNYGYTF
NA | TRBJ1-5 | TRBV27 | once | TGTGCCAGCAGTTTTAGCCAACGAGGGGAAGAGCCCCAGCATTTT | CASSFSQRGEEPQHF
TRBD2 | TRBJ2-7 | TRBV5-4 | NA | TGTGCCAGCAGCTTGCCCCCTAGCGGGAGCCCCAACGAGCGGTACTTC | CASSLPPSGSPNERYF
NA | TRBJ1-1 | TRBV5-1 | NA | TGCGCCAGCAGGTTCGCGAACACTGAAGCTTTCTTT | CASRFANTEAFF
TRBD2 | TRBJ2-7 | TRBV6-6 | NA | TGTGCCAGCAGTTGGAGACTAGCGGCTACCTACGAGCAGTACTTC | CASSWRLAATYEQYF
NA | TRBJ1-1 | TRBV5-1 | many | TGCGCCAGCAGCTTGGGACGAGTGGGGAGAGCTGAAGCTTTCTTT | CASSLGRVGRAEAFF
TRBD1 | TRBJ2-7 | TRBV4-1 | NA | TGCGCCAGCAGCCACCCCGGGACAGGGCTCTACGAGCAGTACTTC | CASSHPGTGLYEQYF
NA | TRBJ2-7 | TRBV6-1 | NA | TGTGCCAGCGCACGGACCCAAAACTACGAGCAGTACTTC | CASARTQNYEQYF
TRBD2 | TRBJ2-1 | TRBV14 | NA | TGTGCCAGCAGCCAAGTAAGTAGCGGGAGGAATGAGCAGTTCTTC | CASSQVSSGRNEQFF
TRBD1 | TRBJ1-4 | TRBV28 | NA | TGTGCCAGCAGAAGGGACAGAGTGCAAGGAAAACTGTTTTTT | CASRRDRVQGKLFF
TRBD1 | TRBJ1-3 | TRBV19 | NA | TGTGCCAGTAGTATTGAGGGGGCGAACTCTGGAAACACCATATATTTT | CASSIEGANSGNTIYF
NA | TRBJ1-5 | TRBV19 | few | TGTGCCAGTGCCCACGGGGGCGAAGAGCCCCAGCATTTT | CASAHGGEEPQHF
NA | TRBJ2-7 | TRBV6-1 | NA | TGTGCCAGTGGAAGGGAGTACGAGCAGTACTTC | CASGREYEQYF
TRBD2 | TRBJ2-2 | TRBV5-4 | NA | TGTGCCAGCAGCCCGGGGAGGGGCGGGGCCGGGGAGCTGTTTTTT | CASSPGRGGAGELFF
NA | TRBJ1-4 | TRBV6-5 | NA | TGTGCCAGCAGTTCGGGGGTATCGAGTGAAAAACTGTTTTTT | CASSSGVSSEKLFF
NA | TRBJ1-2 | TRBV7-2 | NA | TGTGCCAGCAGCTACCAGGGGCCCGTCTATGGCTACACCTTC | CASSYQGPVYGYTF
NA | TRBJ1-2 | TRBV19 | few | TGTGCCAGTTCTCGTGAGGCTACTGGGGCTAACTATGGCTACACCTTC | CASSREATGANYGYTF
NA | TRBJ2-7 | TRBV15 | NA | TGTGCCACCAGCAGAGGGCAGGGCCGGATGAACGAGCAGTACTTC | CATSRGQGRMNEQYF
NA | TRBJ2-1 | TRBV19 | NA | TGTGCCAGCACAGACCGGGACTTAGGTTACAATGAGCAGTTCTTC | CASTDRDLGYNEQFF
TRBD1 | TRBJ2-4 | TRBV29-1 | once | TGCAGCGCGGACGGACAGGGACAAGTTCAGTACTTC | CSADGQGQVQYF
TRBD1 | TRBJ2-2 | TRBV27 | NA | TGTGCCAGCAGTTTATTCCCCGGGACAGGGAACACCGGGGAGCTGTTTTTT | CASSLFPGTGNTGELFF
NA | TRBJ1-5 | TRBV5-1 | few | TGCGCCAGCAGCCTGGGATATTCAGGGAATCAGCCCCAGCATTTT | CASSLGYSGNQPQHF
TRBD1 | TRBJ1-5 | TRBV6-1 | NA | TGTGCCAGCAGTGAGGGCCAGGGGGCAAATCAGCCCCAGCATTTT | CASSEGQGANQPQHF